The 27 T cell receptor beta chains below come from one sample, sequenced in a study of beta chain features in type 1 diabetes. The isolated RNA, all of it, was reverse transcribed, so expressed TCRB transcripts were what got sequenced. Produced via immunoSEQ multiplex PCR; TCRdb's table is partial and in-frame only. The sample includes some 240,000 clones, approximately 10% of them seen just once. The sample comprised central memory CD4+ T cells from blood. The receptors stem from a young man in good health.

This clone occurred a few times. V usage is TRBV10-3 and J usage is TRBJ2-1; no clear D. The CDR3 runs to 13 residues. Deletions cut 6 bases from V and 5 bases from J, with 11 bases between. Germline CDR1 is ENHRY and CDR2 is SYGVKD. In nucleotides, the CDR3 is TGTGCCATCAGCCTTGGCGCAGACAATGAGCAGTTCTTC. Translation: CAISLGADNEQFF.

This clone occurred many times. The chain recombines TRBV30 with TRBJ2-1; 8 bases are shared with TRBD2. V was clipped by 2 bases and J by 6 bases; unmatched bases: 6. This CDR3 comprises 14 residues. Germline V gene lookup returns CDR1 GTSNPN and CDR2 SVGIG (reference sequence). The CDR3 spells CAWSSGSPVNEQFF. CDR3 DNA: TGTGCCTGGAGTAGCGGGAGTCCCGTCAATGAGCAGTTCTTC.

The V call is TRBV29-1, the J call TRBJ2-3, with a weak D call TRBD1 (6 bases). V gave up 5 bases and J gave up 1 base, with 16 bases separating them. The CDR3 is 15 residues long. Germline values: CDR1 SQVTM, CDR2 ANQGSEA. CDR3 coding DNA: TGCAGCGTTCCAGGGGCCCCGAGCGGCACAGATACGCAGTATTTT. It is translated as CSVPGAPSGTDTQYF.

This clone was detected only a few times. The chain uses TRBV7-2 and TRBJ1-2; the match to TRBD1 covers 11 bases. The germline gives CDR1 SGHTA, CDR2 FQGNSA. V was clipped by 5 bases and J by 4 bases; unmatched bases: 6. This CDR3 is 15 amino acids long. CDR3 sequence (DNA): TGTGCCAGCAGCACTAGGACAGGGGGCACCTATGGCTACACCTTC. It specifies CASSTRTGGTYGYTF.

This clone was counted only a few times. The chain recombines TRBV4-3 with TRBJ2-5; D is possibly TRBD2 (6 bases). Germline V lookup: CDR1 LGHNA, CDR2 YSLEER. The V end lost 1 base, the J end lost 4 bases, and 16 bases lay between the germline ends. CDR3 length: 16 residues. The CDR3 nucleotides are TGCGCCAGCAGCCAAGTTCTGCCGGGAGCGCTAGAGACCCAGTACTTC. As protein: CASSQVLPGALETQYF.

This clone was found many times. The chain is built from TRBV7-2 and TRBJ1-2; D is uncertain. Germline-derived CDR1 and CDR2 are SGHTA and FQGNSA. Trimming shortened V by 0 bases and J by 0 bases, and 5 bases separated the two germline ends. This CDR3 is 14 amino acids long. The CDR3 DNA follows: TGTGCCAGCAGCTTAGCGGCAGCTAACTATGGCTACACCTTC. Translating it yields CASSLAAANYGYTF.

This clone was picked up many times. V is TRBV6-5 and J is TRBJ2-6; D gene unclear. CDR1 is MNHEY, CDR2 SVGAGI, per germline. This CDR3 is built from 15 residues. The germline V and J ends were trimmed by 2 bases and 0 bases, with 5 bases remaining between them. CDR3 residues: CASSYGRSGANVLTF. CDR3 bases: TGTGCCAGCAGTTACGGCCGCTCTGGGGCCAACGTCCTGACTTTC.

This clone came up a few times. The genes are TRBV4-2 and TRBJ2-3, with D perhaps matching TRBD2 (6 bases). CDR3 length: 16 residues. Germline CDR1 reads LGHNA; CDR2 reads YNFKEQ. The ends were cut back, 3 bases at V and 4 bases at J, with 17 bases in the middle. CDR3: CASSHEGPRGPDTQYF. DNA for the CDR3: TGTGCCAGCAGCCACGAAGGTCCGCGGGGCCCAGATACGCAGTATTTT.

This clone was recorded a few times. CDR3 region: CASSRTSGGEETQYF. As DNA, the CDR3 is TGTGCCAGCAGCCGAACTAGCGGGGGAGAAGAGACCCAGTACTTC. V and J are TRBV11-2 and TRBJ2-5, with 11 bases fitting TRBD2. This CDR3 region has 15 residues. Unmatched junction bases numbered 5, after V lost 5 bases and J lost 3 bases. CDR1 SGHAT and CDR2 FQNNGV come from the germline V gene. Full variable domain (rest looked up from reference TRBV11-2 and TRBJ2-5): EAGVAQSPRYKIIEKRQSVAFWCNPISGHATLYWYQQILGQGPKLLIQFQNNGVVDDSQLPKDRFSAERLKGVDSTLKIQPAKLEDSAVYLCASSRTSGGEETQYFGPGTRLLVL.

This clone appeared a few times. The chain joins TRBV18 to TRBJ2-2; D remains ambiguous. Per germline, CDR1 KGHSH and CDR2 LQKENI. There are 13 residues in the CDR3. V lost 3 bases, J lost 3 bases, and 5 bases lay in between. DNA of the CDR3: TGTGCCAGCTCACCTTTCGACACCGGGGAGCTGTTTTTT. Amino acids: CASSPFDTGELFF.

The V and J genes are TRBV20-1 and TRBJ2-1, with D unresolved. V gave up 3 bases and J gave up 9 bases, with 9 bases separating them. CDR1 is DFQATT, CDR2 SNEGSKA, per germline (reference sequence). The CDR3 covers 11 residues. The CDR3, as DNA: TGCAGTGCTAGCGAGCGTGGTGAGCAGTTCTTC. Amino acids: CSASERGEQFF.

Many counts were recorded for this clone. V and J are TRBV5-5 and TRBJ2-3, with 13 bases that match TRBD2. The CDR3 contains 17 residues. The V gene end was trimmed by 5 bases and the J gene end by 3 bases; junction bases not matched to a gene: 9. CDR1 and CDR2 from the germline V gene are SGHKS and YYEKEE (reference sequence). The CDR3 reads CASSGLAGVMKTDTQYF. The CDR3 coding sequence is TGTGCCAGCAGTGGACTAGCGGGAGTTATGAAGACAGATACGCAGTATTTT.

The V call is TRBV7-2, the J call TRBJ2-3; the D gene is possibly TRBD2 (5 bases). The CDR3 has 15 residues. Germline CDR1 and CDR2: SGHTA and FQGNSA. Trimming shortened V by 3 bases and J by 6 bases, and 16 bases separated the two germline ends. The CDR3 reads CASSLNIGGGDTQYF. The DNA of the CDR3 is TGTGCCAGCAGCTTGAATATAGGAGGTGGGGATACGCAGTATTTT.

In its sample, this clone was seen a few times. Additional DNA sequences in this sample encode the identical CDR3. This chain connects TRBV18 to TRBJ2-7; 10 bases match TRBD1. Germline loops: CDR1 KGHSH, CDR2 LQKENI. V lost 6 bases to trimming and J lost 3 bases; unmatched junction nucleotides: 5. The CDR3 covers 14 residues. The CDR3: CASSPGTGDYEQYF. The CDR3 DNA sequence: TGTGCCAGCTCCCCCGGGACAGGGGACTACGAGCAGTACTTC. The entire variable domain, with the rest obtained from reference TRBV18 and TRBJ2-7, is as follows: NAGVMQNPRHLVRRRGQEARLRCSPMKGHSHVYWYRQLPEEGLKFMVYLQKENIIDESGMPKERFSAEFPKEGPSILRIQQVVRGDSAAYFCASSPGTGDYEQYFGPGTRLTVT.

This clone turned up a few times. The CDR3 here is CASSLVGVYEQYF. The DNA of the CDR3 is TGTGCCAGCAGCTTAGTGGGGGTCTACGAGCAGTACTTC. The chain links TRBV7-9 to TRBJ2-7, with D possibly being TRBD1 or TRBD2 (5 bases each). V was trimmed by 1 base and J by 3 bases, leaving 7 bases between them. The CDR3 totals 13 residues. Germline V CDR1 and CDR2: SEHNR, FQNEAQ (reference sequence).

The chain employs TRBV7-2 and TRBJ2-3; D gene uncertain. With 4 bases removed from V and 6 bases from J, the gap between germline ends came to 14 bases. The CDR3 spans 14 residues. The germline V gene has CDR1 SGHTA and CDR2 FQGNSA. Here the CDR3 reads CASSYSTLGDTQYF. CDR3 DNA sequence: TGTGCCAGCAGCTATTCAACTCTAGGGGATACGCAGTATTTT.

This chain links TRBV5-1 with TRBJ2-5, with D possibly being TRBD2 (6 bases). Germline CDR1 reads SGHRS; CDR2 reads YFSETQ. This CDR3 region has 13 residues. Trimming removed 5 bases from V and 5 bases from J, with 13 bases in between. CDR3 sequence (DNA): TGCGCCAGCAGGGAGGGCGTCGGCGAGACCCAGTACTTC. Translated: CASREGVGETQYF.

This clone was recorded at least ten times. CDR3 sequence reads: CASSPSSGSYNEQFF. In nucleotides, the CDR3 is TGTGCCAGCAGTCCATCTAGCGGATCCTACAATGAGCAGTTCTTC. This sequence joins TRBV4-2 and TRBJ2-1; 7 positions agree with TRBD2. CDR1 LGHNA and CDR2 YNFKEQ come from the germline V gene. V shed 6 bases and J 1 base; nucleotides not matched to a gene: 6. This CDR3 has 15 residues.

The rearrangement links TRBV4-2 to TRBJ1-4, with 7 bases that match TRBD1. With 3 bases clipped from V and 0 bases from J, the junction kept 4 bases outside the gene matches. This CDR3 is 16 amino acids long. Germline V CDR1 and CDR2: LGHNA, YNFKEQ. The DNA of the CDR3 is TGTGCCAGCAGCCAGGCCGGACAGGCAACTAATGAAAAACTGTTTTTT. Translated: CASSQAGQATNEKLFF.

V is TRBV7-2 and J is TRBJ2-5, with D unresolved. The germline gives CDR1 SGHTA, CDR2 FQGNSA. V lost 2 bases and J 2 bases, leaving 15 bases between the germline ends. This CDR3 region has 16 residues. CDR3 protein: CASSLFRPTRQETQYF. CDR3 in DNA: TGTGCCAGCAGCTTATTTAGGCCTACCCGACAAGAGACCCAGTACTTC.

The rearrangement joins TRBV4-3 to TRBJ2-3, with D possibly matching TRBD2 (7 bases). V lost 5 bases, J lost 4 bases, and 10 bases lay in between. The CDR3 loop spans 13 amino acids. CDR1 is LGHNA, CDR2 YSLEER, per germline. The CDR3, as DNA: TGCGCCAGCAGCGGGGGGGCGGCAGATACGCAGTATTTT. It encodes CASSGGAADTQYF.

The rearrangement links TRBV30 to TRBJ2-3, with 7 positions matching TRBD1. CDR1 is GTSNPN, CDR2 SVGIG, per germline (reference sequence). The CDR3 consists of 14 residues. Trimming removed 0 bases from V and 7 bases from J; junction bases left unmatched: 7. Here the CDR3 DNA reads TGTGCCTGGAGTGTAGGGGGCGCGCCAAATACGCAGTATTTT. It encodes CAWSVGGAPNTQYF.

In nucleotides, the CDR3 is TGTGCCACCAGCAGCCCCCGGGACAAACATGAAGCTTTCTTT. It specifies CATSSPRDKHEAFF. V is TRBV15 and J is TRBJ1-1; a possible D gene is TRBD1 (6 bases). V lost 3 bases, J lost 7 bases, and 15 bases lay in between. The CDR3 is 14 residues long. Germline-derived CDR1 and CDR2 are LNHNV and YYDKDF (reference sequence).

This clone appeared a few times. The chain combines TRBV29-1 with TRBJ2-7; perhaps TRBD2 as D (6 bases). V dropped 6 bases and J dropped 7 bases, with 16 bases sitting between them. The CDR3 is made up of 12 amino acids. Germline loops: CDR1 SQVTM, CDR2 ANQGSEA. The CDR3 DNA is TGCAGCGTCGTGGTCCTTCGGGGGGAGCAGTACTTC. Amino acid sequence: CSVVVLRGEQYF.

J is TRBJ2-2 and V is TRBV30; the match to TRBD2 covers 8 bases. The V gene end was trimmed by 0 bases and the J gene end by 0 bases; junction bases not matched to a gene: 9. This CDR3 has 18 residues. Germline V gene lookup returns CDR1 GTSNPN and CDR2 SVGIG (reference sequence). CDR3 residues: CAWSVLLAGLANTGELFF. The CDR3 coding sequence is TGTGCCTGGAGTGTACTCCTAGCGGGCCTCGCGAACACCGGGGAGCTGTTTTTT.

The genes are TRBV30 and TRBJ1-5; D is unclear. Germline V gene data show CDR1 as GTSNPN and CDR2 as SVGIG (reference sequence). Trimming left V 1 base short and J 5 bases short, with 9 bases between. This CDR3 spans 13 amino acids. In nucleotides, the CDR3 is TGTGCCTGGAGTGCACAGACGGATCAGCCCCAGCATTTT. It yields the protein CAWSAQTDQPQHF. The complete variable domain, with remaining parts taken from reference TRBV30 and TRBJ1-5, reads SQTIHQWPATLVQPVGSPLSLECTVEGTSNPNLYWYRQAAGRGLQLLFYSVGIGQISSEVPQNLSASRPQDRQFILSSKKLLLSDSGFYLCAWSAQTDQPQHFGDGTRLSIL.

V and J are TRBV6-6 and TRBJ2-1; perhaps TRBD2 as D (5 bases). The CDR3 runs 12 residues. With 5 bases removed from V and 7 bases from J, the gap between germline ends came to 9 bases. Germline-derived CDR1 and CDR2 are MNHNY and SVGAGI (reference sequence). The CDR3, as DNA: TGTGCCAGCAGTCCGGCGGGTAATGAGCAGTTCTTC. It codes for CASSPAGNEQFF.